Listed below are T cell receptor beta chains from one sample, sequenced in a study of blood T cells in healthy people across ages. A single record per CDR3 protein comes from TCRdb applying MiXCR to the 5' RACE reads. The sample includes 630,000 or so distinct CDR3 sequences, approximately 30% of them seen just once. The sequenced material came from blood. The receptor source for this set is a woman older than 75 in good health. The CDR3 runs from the conserved cysteine through the conserved F or W. A D gene is named only where the DNA matches it firmly. Clone size is not always given. Where it is, it says once, few, many or a class for expanded clones.

j_call: TRBJ1-2; v_call: TRBV30; clone_size: few; d_call: -; cdr3_nt: TGTGCCTGGAGTGGAGGTGAATACTATGGCTACACCTTC; cdr3_aa: CAWSGGEYYGYTF
j_call: TRBJ2-1; v_call: TRBV7-9; clone_size: many; d_call: TRBD2; cdr3_nt: TGTGCCAGCAGCTCCAGTGGGACTAGCGGTCTCTCCTACAATGAGCAGTTCTTC; cdr3_aa: CASSSSGTSGLSYNEQFF
j_call: TRBJ2-1; v_call: TRBV5-1; clone_size: many; d_call: TRBD2; cdr3_nt: TGCGCCAGCAGCTTGCGACTAGCGGGGGGGGGCAATGAGCAGTTCTTC; cdr3_aa: CASSLRLAGGGNEQFF
j_call: TRBJ2-3; v_call: TRBV30; clone_size: -; d_call: -; cdr3_nt: TGTGCCTGGAGTGTTTGGGGTGTCACAGATACGCAGTATTTT; cdr3_aa: CAWSVWGVTDTQYF
j_call: TRBJ2-3; v_call: TRBV11-3; clone_size: -; d_call: -; cdr3_nt: TGTGCCAGCAGCTTAGGAGTGACGGGCCCCCTAAATACGCAGTATTTT; cdr3_aa: CASSLGVTGPLNTQYF
j_call: TRBJ2-1; v_call: TRBV20-1; clone_size: many; d_call: TRBD2; cdr3_nt: TGCAGTGCTGGGAGGGGCGAGCAGTTCTTC; cdr3_aa: CSAGRGEQFF
j_call: TRBJ2-7; v_call: TRBV2; clone_size: many; d_call: -; cdr3_nt: TGTGCCAGCCTGTACTCGAGGGAGCAGTACTTC; cdr3_aa: CASLYSREQYF
j_call: TRBJ1-2; v_call: TRBV6-1; clone_size: many; d_call: -; cdr3_nt: TGTGCCAGCAGTATGCTTCACTTCGAAGGCTACACCTTC; cdr3_aa: CASSMLHFEGYTF
j_call: TRBJ2-1; v_call: TRBV18; clone_size: many; d_call: -; cdr3_nt: TGTGCCAGCTCACCAACCCTCGAAGGGAAGCAGTTCTTC; cdr3_aa: CASSPTLEGKQFF
j_call: TRBJ1-5; v_call: TRBV5-5; clone_size: -; d_call: -; cdr3_nt: TGTGCCAGCAGCTTGGCAGCGCAGGGGCAGCCCCAGCATTTT; cdr3_aa: CASSLAAQGQPQHF
j_call: TRBJ1-2; v_call: TRBV6-6; clone_size: many; d_call: TRBD1; cdr3_nt: TGTGCCAGCAGTTACTCGCCAGGGGGGAACTATGGCTACACCTTC; cdr3_aa: CASSYSPGGNYGYTF
j_call: TRBJ2-1; v_call: TRBV20-1; clone_size: many; d_call: TRBD2; cdr3_nt: TGCAGTGCTAGTTGGATCAGCGGGGCGGTCAATGAGCAGTTCTTC; cdr3_aa: CSASWISGAVNEQFF
j_call: TRBJ2-5; v_call: TRBV5-1; clone_size: -; d_call: -; cdr3_nt: TGCGCCAGCAGCTTGATGTCGGGGCCCCAAGAGACCCAGTACTTC; cdr3_aa: CASSLMSGPQETQYF
j_call: TRBJ2-7; v_call: TRBV29-1; clone_size: many; d_call: TRBD1; cdr3_nt: TGCAGCGTTGAAGATCGGGACAGGGGGTTCCGCGAGCAGTACTTC; cdr3_aa: CSVEDRDRGFREQYF
j_call: TRBJ2-5; v_call: TRBV28; clone_size: few; d_call: TRBD1; cdr3_nt: TGTGCCAGCGGTGCAAACAGGGGATTGGAGACCCAGTACTTC; cdr3_aa: CASGANRGLETQYF
j_call: TRBJ2-5; v_call: TRBV20-1; clone_size: -; d_call: -; cdr3_nt: TGCAGTGCTACCCCGGGGGGCCGGGAGACCCAGTACTTC; cdr3_aa: CSATPGGRETQYF
j_call: TRBJ1-2; v_call: TRBV9; clone_size: many; d_call: -; cdr3_nt: TGTGCCAGCAGCGTAGAGGCAGGGTATGGCTACACCTTC; cdr3_aa: CASSVEAGYGYTF
j_call: TRBJ1-6; v_call: TRBV7-2; clone_size: many; d_call: -; cdr3_nt: TGTGCCAGCAGCTTAGAGGGTTCAGGGATCAATTCACCCCTCCACTTT; cdr3_aa: CASSLEGSGINSPLHF
j_call: TRBJ2-5; v_call: TRBV5-6; clone_size: -; d_call: -; cdr3_nt: TGTGCCAGCATCAGACAGGATCTAGGACAGCGGGACCAAGAGACCCAGTACTTC; cdr3_aa: CASIRQDLGQRDQETQYF
j_call: TRBJ1-6; v_call: TRBV6-2/TRBV6-3; clone_size: many; d_call: -; cdr3_nt: TGTGCCAGCAGTCGCCGACGGCCTTCCCACTCTTCACCCCTCCACTTT; cdr3_aa: CASSRRRPSHSSPLHF
j_call: TRBJ2-3; v_call: TRBV29-1; clone_size: -; d_call: -; cdr3_nt: TGCAGCGTTGCGGGAGAGTATACGCAGTATTTT; cdr3_aa: CSVAGEYTQYF
j_call: TRBJ2-4; v_call: TRBV18; clone_size: many; d_call: -; cdr3_nt: TGTGCCAGCTCACCGAGGGGTTCGGGCAAAAACATTCAGTACTTC; cdr3_aa: CASSPRGSGKNIQYF
j_call: TRBJ2-3; v_call: TRBV28; clone_size: -; d_call: -; cdr3_nt: TGTGCCAGCAGTTTAAATCTATTGGTGGGACTGGGCACAGATACGCAGTATTTT; cdr3_aa: CASSLNLLVGLGTDTQYF
j_call: TRBJ2-7; v_call: TRBV5-1; clone_size: many; d_call: TRBD1; cdr3_nt: TGCGCCAGCAGCTTGATGACAGGGATTAGCTACGAGCAGTACTTC; cdr3_aa: CASSLMTGISYEQYF
j_call: TRBJ1-1; v_call: TRBV30; clone_size: -; d_call: -; cdr3_nt: TGTGCCTGGAGTCAAAGGGCCGACGCTGAAGCTTTCTTT; cdr3_aa: CAWSQRADAEAFF
j_call: TRBJ1-1; v_call: TRBV5-5; clone_size: few; d_call: -; cdr3_nt: TGTGCCAGCAGCCCCGAGAGGGTACTGACTGAAGCTTTCTTT; cdr3_aa: CASSPERVLTEAFF
j_call: TRBJ2-5; v_call: TRBV29-1; clone_size: -; d_call: -; cdr3_nt: TGCAGCGTCGGGTCGGGGGACAAAGAGACCCAGTACTTC; cdr3_aa: CSVGSGDKETQYF
j_call: TRBJ2-5; v_call: TRBV5-4; clone_size: -; d_call: TRBD1; cdr3_nt: TGTGCCGGCAGCTTTCCGGGACAGCAAGAGACCCAGTACTTC; cdr3_aa: CAGSFPGQQETQYF
j_call: TRBJ2-7; v_call: TRBV7-9; clone_size: many; d_call: -; cdr3_nt: TGTGCCAGCAGCTTTGCAGGGGCGGACGAGCAGTACTTC; cdr3_aa: CASSFAGADEQYF
j_call: TRBJ1-4; v_call: TRBV4-2; clone_size: many; d_call: TRBD1; cdr3_nt: TGTGCCAGCAGCCAAGGGATGCAGGGGGGGAATGAAAAACTGTTTTTT; cdr3_aa: CASSQGMQGGNEKLFF
j_call: TRBJ1-2; v_call: TRBV20-1; clone_size: -; d_call: -; cdr3_nt: TGCAGTGCCAGGGGCCCGAGCTATGGCTACACCTTC; cdr3_aa: CSARGPSYGYTF
j_call: TRBJ2-1; v_call: TRBV15; clone_size: many; d_call: -; cdr3_nt: TGTGCCACCAGCACCCGCACCGGGACTGCTAATGAGCAGTTCTTC; cdr3_aa: CATSTRTGTANEQFF
j_call: TRBJ2-2; v_call: TRBV6-4; clone_size: -; d_call: TRBD1; cdr3_nt: TGTGCCAGCAGTGCAAGCAGGGGGTCCGCCGGGGAGCTGTTTTTT; cdr3_aa: CASSASRGSAGELFF
j_call: TRBJ1-5; v_call: TRBV3-1; clone_size: -; d_call: -; cdr3_nt: TGTGCCAGCATCCGGGAGCGCAATCAGCCCCAGCATTTT; cdr3_aa: CASIRERNQPQHF
j_call: TRBJ1-3; v_call: TRBV6-2/TRBV6-3; clone_size: few; d_call: -; cdr3_nt: TGTGCCAGCAGTTACGTGTCGGGACGCAGCTCTGGAAACACCATATATTTT; cdr3_aa: CASSYVSGRSSGNTIYF
j_call: TRBJ2-3; v_call: TRBV7-3; clone_size: many; d_call: TRBD2; cdr3_nt: TGTGCCAGCAGCGCCGGGACTAGCGGTACGCAGTATTTT; cdr3_aa: CASSAGTSGTQYF
j_call: TRBJ2-7; v_call: TRBV20-1; clone_size: many; d_call: -; cdr3_nt: TGCAGTGCTAGCGAAATAGGGGTCTACGAGCAGTACTTC; cdr3_aa: CSASEIGVYEQYF
j_call: TRBJ2-7; v_call: TRBV29-1; clone_size: many; d_call: -; cdr3_nt: TGCAGCGTTGACTACTTCCGCGAGCAGTACTTC; cdr3_aa: CSVDYFREQYF
j_call: TRBJ2-6; v_call: TRBV20-1; clone_size: many; d_call: -; cdr3_nt: TGCAGTGCTAAGGGGGGGACTGGGGCCAACGTCCTGACTTTC; cdr3_aa: CSAKGGTGANVLTF
j_call: TRBJ1-2; v_call: TRBV20-1; clone_size: many; d_call: -; cdr3_nt: TGCAGTGCTAGAGTCCAGGGGATTCAGGACTATGGCTACACCTTC; cdr3_aa: CSARVQGIQDYGYTF
j_call: TRBJ1-2; v_call: TRBV12-3/TRBV12-4; clone_size: many; d_call: -; cdr3_nt: TGTGCCAGCACCCGTGGGGGGGTTGGCTATGGCTACACCTTC; cdr3_aa: CASTRGGVGYGYTF
j_call: TRBJ2-7; v_call: TRBV10-3; clone_size: many; d_call: -; cdr3_nt: TGTGCCATCAGTGAGGTAGCAGGGCCCCACGAGCAGTACTTC; cdr3_aa: CAISEVAGPHEQYF
j_call: TRBJ2-7; v_call: TRBV5-1; clone_size: -; d_call: -; cdr3_nt: TGCGCCAGCAGCCTCGGTGGCAGGGGTGCTAAGCAGTACTTC; cdr3_aa: CASSLGGRGAKQYF
j_call: TRBJ2-7; v_call: TRBV7-3; clone_size: -; d_call: TRBD1; cdr3_nt: TGTGCCAGCAGCTTAACTGGGGGGGACAGGGGATGCAATGAGCAGTACTTC; cdr3_aa: CASSLTGGDRGCNEQYF
j_call: TRBJ2-3; v_call: TRBV6-1; clone_size: many; d_call: -; cdr3_nt: TGTGCCAGCAGTGAAGCCGGGTATAGCACAGATACGCAGTATTTT; cdr3_aa: CASSEAGYSTDTQYF
j_call: TRBJ2-7; v_call: TRBV5-1; clone_size: many; d_call: -; cdr3_nt: TGCGCCAGCAGCTTGTTCGGGACGACTATCGGAAACGAGCAGTACTTC; cdr3_aa: CASSLFGTTIGNEQYF
j_call: TRBJ2-7; v_call: TRBV29-1; clone_size: -; d_call: -; cdr3_nt: TGCAGCGTTGAAGAGGGTTTTGGGGACGAGCAGTACTTC; cdr3_aa: CSVEEGFGDEQYF
j_call: TRBJ2-1; v_call: TRBV7-2; clone_size: many; d_call: -; cdr3_nt: TGTGCCAGCAGCGGAACAAACACATTCAACAATGAGCAGTTCTTC; cdr3_aa: CASSGTNTFNNEQFF
j_call: TRBJ2-5; v_call: TRBV24-1; clone_size: -; d_call: -; cdr3_nt: TGTGCCACCAGTGATTCGTACGGGGAGACCCAGTACTTC; cdr3_aa: CATSDSYGETQYF
j_call: TRBJ1-2; v_call: TRBV12-3/TRBV12-4; clone_size: many; d_call: -; cdr3_nt: TGTGCCAGCAGCCGTATACAGGGAAACTATGGCTACACCTTC; cdr3_aa: CASSRIQGNYGYTF
j_call: TRBJ2-3; v_call: TRBV7-2; clone_size: -; d_call: -; cdr3_nt: TGTGCCAGCAGCCGAATGCAGGGATTATTTACGCAGTATTTT; cdr3_aa: CASSRMQGLFTQYF